This entry lists 8 T cell receptor beta chains sequenced from one sample in a study of T cell repertoires in cytomegalovirus infection. TCRdb processed the reads anew with MiXCR; each CDR3 protein has one entry. Here the sample spans hundreds of thousands of distinct CDR3 sequences, approximately 24% being singletons. The sequencing sample was made of CD8+ T cells from PBMCs. The receptors come from a human donor in good health (CMV status not recorded). Some clones in this sample may be carry-over from other donors' samples.

This clonotype was seen only a few times. DNA for the CDR3: TGTGCCAGCAGTGGGGCCCTCCCCGGCGAGCAGTACGTC. This encodes CASSGALPGEQYV. V usage is TRBV2 and J usage is TRBJ2-7; no reliable D call. V lost 4 bases and J lost 6, with 13 bases in between. Germline values: CDR1 SNHLY, CDR2 FYNNEI. CDR3 size: 13 residues.

Comments on this clonotype: A read error may account for a junction end that differs from germline. The chain uses TRBV7-9 and TRBJ2-1; D might be TRBD1 or TRBD2, each matching 5 bases. Per the germline V gene, CDR1 is SEHNR and CDR2 is FQNEAQ (reference sequence). CDR3 size: 15 residues. CDR3 amino acids: CVSSSRDRLWDEQFF. The CDR3 coding sequence is TGTGTCAGCAGCTCCAGGGACCGACTTTGGGATGAGCAGTTCTTC.

As for this clonotype: This could be a read error, since a much larger clone is one nucleotide away. V gene TRBV12-3 or TRBV12-4 combines with J gene TRBJ1-1; no reliable D call. The CDR3 runs 12 residues. As DNA, the CDR3 is TGTGCCGGCAGTTTTACCGCAGCTGAAGCTTTCTTT. Translation: CAGSFTAAEAFF.

This clonotype was observed a handful of times. This chain uses TRBV20-1 with TRBJ1-2, with D possibly TRBD1 on 6 matching bases. CDR3 size: 14 residues. Germline CDR1 and CDR2: DFQATT and SNEGSKA (reference sequence). V lost 1 base, J lost 0 bases, and 9 bases lay in between. This CDR3 is CSARAGEANYGYTF. In DNA, the CDR3 is TGCAGTGCTAGAGCAGGGGAAGCTAACTATGGCTACACCTTC.

In its sample, this clonotype was seen many times. This chain uses TRBV7-8 with TRBJ1-2, with TRBD1 identical over 7 bases. Germline trimming cut 4 bases from V and 8 bases from J; bases unmatched to any gene: 16. The CDR3 covers 16 residues. The germline V gene encodes CDR1 SGHVS and CDR2 FQNEAQ. In DNA, the CDR3 is TGTGCCAGCAGCTCCGTCGACAGGGCCCTTAACTGGGGCTACACCTTC. Translated: CASSSVDRALNWGYTF.

V usage is TRBV6-6 and J usage is TRBJ2-1; D may be TRBD1 (5 bases). Between the trimmed V and J ends, which lost 6 bases and 3 bases, there was a span of 9 bases. The CDR3 is 13 residues long. The germline V gene has CDR1 MNHNY and CDR2 SVGAGI (reference sequence). CDR3 sequence reads: CASSADSYNEQFF. Here the CDR3 DNA reads TGTGCCAGCAGCGCTGACAGCTACAATGAGCAGTTCTTC.

A few counts support this clonotype. The chain joins TRBV7-9 to TRBJ1-1, with 8 bases that match TRBD1. This CDR3 is built from 15 residues. V dropped 7 bases and J dropped 0; count of bases not matched to a gene: 7. CDR1 and CDR2 from the germline V gene are SEHNR and FQNEAQ (reference sequence). CDR3 coding DNA: TGTGCCAGCACAGCTATACAGGGGGTGAACACTGAAGCTTTCTTT. This codes for CASTAIQGVNTEAFF.

The chain couples TRBV10-3 to TRBJ2-7; 8 bases align to TRBD1. The germline gives CDR1 ENHRY, CDR2 SYGVKD. The CDR3 is 13 amino acids. J was trimmed by 3 bases and V by 7 bases; bases with no gene match: 5. The CDR3 bases are TGTGCCATCAATACAGGGGGGATCTACGAGCAGTACTTC. It encodes CAINTGGIYEQYF.